Below are 11 T cell receptor beta chains sequenced from a single sample in a study of regulatory T cells in long-lasting Graves disease. Sample time point: persistent/refractory GD, antithyroid drugs over 5 years with positive TRAb. The TCR library was prepared using RNA isolated from PBMCs. The TCR beta library used iRepertoire HTBI primers with Arm-PCR amplification of CDR3. MiXCR, applied by TCRdb to the multiplex PCR reads, yields one record per CDR3 protein. The repertoire has over 300,000 distinct CDR3 sequences, less than 20% of them found once; the top ten carry 29%. The sample was peripheral blood mononuclear cells (PBMCs), taken when the disease was refractory, from a patient treated with antithyroid drugs. The receptors shown here come from a female donor with Graves disease.

Details on this clonotype: A much larger clone lies a single base off, so this may be a read error. The V call is TRBV7-2, the J call TRBJ1-5, with TRBD1 as a possible D gene (5 bases). This CDR3 comprises 15 residues. Germline CDR1 SGHTA, CDR2 FQGNSA. DNA for the CDR3: TGTGCCAGCAGCTTATCCCCGGGACCCAATCGGCCCCAGCATTTT. Translated: CASSLSPGPNRPQHF. Drawing the rest from reference TRBV7-2 and TRBJ1-5, the complete variable domain is GAGVSQSPSNKVTEKGKDVELRCDPISGHTALYWYRQSLGQGLEFLIYFQGNSAPDKSGLPSDRFSAERTGGSVSTLTIQRTQQEDSAVYLCASSLSPGPNRPQHFGDGTRLSIL.

This clonotype has more than one count but fewer than ten. This sequence joins TRBV5-1 and TRBJ1-1, with TRBD1 matching 10 bases. This CDR3 has 13 amino acids. V lost 4 bases and J lost 11; bases outside the gene matches: 8. Germline V gene lookup returns CDR1 SGHRS and CDR2 YFSETQ. CDR3 coding DNA: TGCGCCAGCAGCCCCCGGGACAGGGGCATGGCTTTCTTT. This codes for CASSPRDRGMAFF. Based on the CDR3 plus reference TRBV5-1 and TRBJ1-1, the full variable domain is KAGVTQTPRYLIKTRGQQVTLSCSPISGHRSVSWYQQTPGQGLQFLFEYFSETQRNKGNFPGRFSGRQFSNSRSEMNVSTLELGDSALYLCASSPRDRGMAFFGQGTRLTVV.

At least ten counts were recorded for this clonotype. This chain uses TRBV20-1 with TRBJ1-5; 11 nucleotides align to TRBD1. V lost 1 base and J lost 0; bases outside the gene matches: 5. The CDR3 extends over 17 amino acids. CDR1 is DFQATT and CDR2 is SNEGSKA in the germline V gene (reference sequence). The CDR3 coding sequence is TGCAGTGCTAGAGTTGGACAGGGGGCCCTTAGCAATCAGCCCCAGCATTTT. Translating gives CSARVGQGALSNQPQHF.

This clonotype has a count of ten or more. The chain combines TRBV29-1 with TRBJ2-4; TRBD1 is a possible D gene (6 bases). Trimming removed 4 bases from V and 0 bases from J, with 13 bases in between. The V gene's germline CDR1 is SQVTM and CDR2 ANQGSEA. The CDR3 is made up of 15 amino acids. The CDR3 DNA is TGCAGCGTTGCCGTGACAGGAGGAGCCAAAAACATTCAGTACTTC. Translated, it gives CSVAVTGGAKNIQYF.

In its sample, this clonotype was seen once. The chain uses TRBV5-1 and TRBJ1-5; unclear D gene. V lost 0 bases and J lost 0, with 7 bases in between. Germline V gives CDR1 SGHRS, CDR2 YFSETQ. The CDR3 has 15 amino acids. The CDR3 here is CASSLGVSSNQPQHF. As DNA, the CDR3 is TGCGCCAGCAGCTTGGGGGTCTCTAGCAATCAGCCCCAGCATTTT.

This clonotype occurred once. The rearrangement uses TRBV5-1 and TRBJ2-3, with D possibly TRBD2 on 6 matching bases. From germline, CDR1 is SGHRS and CDR2 YFSETQ. V lost 2 bases, J lost 5 bases, and 18 bases lay in between. CDR3 length equals 16 residues. The CDR3: CASSLLPYGRGDTQYF. CDR3 sequence (DNA): TGCGCCAGCAGCTTATTGCCCTACGGGCGGGGAGATACGCAGTATTTT.

V and J are TRBV11-2 and TRBJ2-2; 9 bases fit TRBD2. CDR3 length: 20 amino acids. The trim removed 0 bases at V and 3 bases at J, leaving 14 bases unmatched. CDR1 is SGHAT, CDR2 FQNNGV, per germline. CDR3 bases: TGTGCCAGCAGCTTAGATCTGACTAGCGGCTACCTGGGGGACACCGGGGAGCTGTTTTTT. This codes for CASSLDLTSGYLGDTGELFF.

This clonotype showed up many times. V and J are TRBV18 and TRBJ2-5; D is uncertain. The CDR3 covers 13 residues. Germline V lookup: CDR1 KGHSH, CDR2 LQKENI. Trimming shortened V by 2 bases and J by 1 base, and 5 bases separated the two germline ends. In DNA, the CDR3 is TGTGCCAGCTCACCAGAAATCCAAGAGACCCAGTACTTC. Protein sequence: CASSPEIQETQYF.

This clonotype has ten or more counts. J is TRBJ2-7 and V is TRBV27; 11 positions agree with TRBD2. In germline, CDR1 is MNHEY, CDR2 SMNVEV (reference sequence). The CDR3 spans 17 residues. Germline trimming cut 3 bases from V and 3 bases from J; bases unmatched to any gene: 10. CDR3 DNA: TGTGCCAGCAGTTTCCGCGATACTAGCGGGAGAAACTACGAGCAGTACTTC. It translates to CASSFRDTSGRNYEQYF.

In its sample, this clonotype was seen a few times. This rearrangement joins TRBV5-1 to TRBJ2-7, with D tentatively TRBD1 or TRBD2 (5 bases each). Germline values: CDR1 SGHRS, CDR2 YFSETQ. V was cut by 5 bases and J by 2 bases, with 17 bases left in between. This CDR3 is built from 15 residues. The CDR3 loop reads CASRDWAGAPYEQYF. DNA for the CDR3: TGCGCCAGCAGGGACTGGGCCGGGGCCCCCTACGAGCAGTACTTC.

This clonotype has a count of ten or more. The genes are TRBV2 and TRBJ1-5; no clear D gene. V lost 3 bases and J lost 5, with 11 bases in between. The length of the CDR3 is 14 residues. Germline V gene lookup returns CDR1 SNHLY and CDR2 FYNNEI. CDR3 sequence: CASSEEISDQPQHF. In DNA, the CDR3 is TGTGCCAGCAGTGAGGAGATCTCAGATCAGCCCCAGCATTTT.